This T cell receptor (beta chain) was identified during a study of blood T cell repertoires in COVID-19. The protocol was immunoSEQ multiplex PCR, while the TCRdb copy is restricted to in-frame clones and leaves out a portion. The sample consists of fewer than 250,000 clones, around four fifths of them appearing once. Per the germline V gene, CDR1 is KGHSH and CDR2 is LQKENI. Trimming took 2 bases from V and 2 from J, leaving 15 bases between them. This CDR3 spans 16 amino acids. The sequenced sample was peripheral blood. The sequence derives from a woman aged 50 to 60 with acute or convalescent COVID-19. The genes are TRBV18 and TRBJ2-5; maybe TRBD2 (6 bases). The CDR3 DNA sequence: TGTGCCAGCTCACCATTAACGGGAGTGGGTCAAGAGACCCAGTACTTC. Amino acid sequence: CASSPLTGVGQETQYF.